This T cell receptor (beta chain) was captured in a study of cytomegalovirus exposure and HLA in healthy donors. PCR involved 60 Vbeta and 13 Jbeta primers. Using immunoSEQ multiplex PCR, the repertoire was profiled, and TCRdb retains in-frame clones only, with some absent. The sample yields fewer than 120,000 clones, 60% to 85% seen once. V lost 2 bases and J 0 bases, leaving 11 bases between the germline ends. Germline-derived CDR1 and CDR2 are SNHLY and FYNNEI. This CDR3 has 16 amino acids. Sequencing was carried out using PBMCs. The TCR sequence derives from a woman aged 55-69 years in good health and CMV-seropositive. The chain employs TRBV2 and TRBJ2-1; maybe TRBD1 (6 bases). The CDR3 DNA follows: TGTGCCAGCAGTGAAATGACAGGCAGCTCCTACAATGAGCAGTTCTTC. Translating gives CASSEMTGSSYNEQFF.